These 20 T cell receptor beta chains originate from one sample sequenced in a study of CD8 T cells in ankylosing spondylitis. MiXCR, run by TCRdb on the 5' RACE reads, gives a single entry per CDR3 protein. The sample lists about 340,000 distinct CDR3 sequences, roughly 15% seen once, with about 1% in the top ten. Sequenced material: blood, either unsorted or a sorted T cell fraction (not recorded which). These receptors came from a male donor with ankylosing spondylitis or in good health (not recorded which).

The V and J genes are TRBV18 and TRBJ2-3; TRBD1 might be the D (6 bases). The CDR3 totals 16 residues. V lost 2 bases to trimming and J lost 0 bases, with 12 bases between them. CDR1 KGHSH and CDR2 LQKENI come from the germline V gene. The CDR3 sequence: CASSPAGALSTDTQYF. CDR3 DNA sequence: TGTGCCAGCTCACCAGCAGGGGCCCTTAGCACAGATACGCAGTATTTT.

The rearrangement uses TRBV5-1 and TRBJ2-7; D is uncertain. Germline loops: CDR1 SGHRS, CDR2 YFSETQ. CDR3 size: 13 residues. V lost 7 bases to trimming and J lost 0 bases, with 11 bases between them. The CDR3 region has the DNA TGCGCCAGCGATCCGGAGTTCTCCTACGAGCAGTACTTC. Its protein product is CASDPEFSYEQYF.

This chain joins TRBV15 and TRBJ2-2; D possibly corresponds to TRBD1 (5 bases). V gave up 4 bases and J gave up 5 bases, with 14 bases separating them. Germline assignment: CDR1 LNHNV and CDR2 YYDKDF (reference sequence). The CDR3 is made up of 15 amino acids. For the CDR3, the DNA is TGTGCCACCAGCACGCTAAGCAGGGAAACCGGGGAGCTGTTTTTT. Translated: CATSTLSRETGELFF.

This clonotype has a handful of counts. The CDR3 is CSARGRDRAYEQYF. CDR3 in DNA: TGCAGTGCTAGGGGGCGGGACCGAGCTTACGAGCAGTACTTC. The chain recombines TRBV20-1 with TRBJ2-7; possibly TRBD2 for D (6 bases). Trimming took off 3 bases at V and 4 bases at J, with 16 bases between the two ends. Germline V gene sequence: CDR1 DFQATT, CDR2 SNEGSKA (reference sequence). There are 14 residues in the CDR3.

Ten or more counts support this clonotype. The rearrangement uses TRBV10-3 and TRBJ2-3; D remains unclear. This CDR3 region has 16 residues. Germline V CDR1 and CDR2: ENHRY, SYGVKD. The V end was cut by 2 bases, the J end by 0 bases, with 12 bases between. The CDR3 sequence is CAISEPQQDSTDTQYF. In DNA form, the CDR3 reads TGTGCCATCAGTGAGCCCCAACAAGATAGCACAGATACGCAGTATTTT.

This clonotype was found a few times. The chain couples TRBV7-9 to TRBJ2-5, with a tentative D call TRBD2 (5 bases). The CDR3 length is 14 residues. Germline V gives CDR1 SEHNR, CDR2 FQNEAQ (reference sequence). V lost 1 base to trimming and J lost 5 bases, with 11 bases between them. The CDR3: CASSLDSGAETQYF. For the CDR3, the DNA is TGTGCCAGCAGCTTAGACAGCGGCGCGGAGACCCAGTACTTC.

This clonotype was picked up a small number of times. The chain uses TRBV20-1 and TRBJ1-1, with D unresolved. V was pared by 1 base and J by 2 bases, with 11 bases between. This CDR3 has 14 residues. CDR1 DFQATT and CDR2 SNEGSKA come from the germline V gene (reference sequence). The CDR3 sequence: CSARAAQYNTEAFF. CDR3 nucleotides: TGCAGTGCTAGAGCCGCTCAGTATAACACTGAAGCTTTCTTT.

The V call is TRBV20-1, the J call TRBJ1-1, with a possible D match to TRBD1 (5 bases). This CDR3 comprises 17 residues. The germline CDR1 and CDR2 sequences are DFQATT and SNEGSKA (reference sequence). V gave up 3 bases and J gave up 1 base, with 21 bases separating them. The CDR3, as DNA: TGCAGTGCTAGTACGCCGAAAACTCTCAGGGAGAACACTGAAGCTTTCTTT. Protein: CSASTPKTLRENTEAFF.

The chain couples TRBV4-1 to TRBJ1-6; no reliable D call. Trimming pared 5 bases from V and 8 bases from J, leaving 10 bases between. The CDR3 consists of 13 residues. Germline loops: CDR1 MGHRA, CDR2 YSYEKL. CDR3 nucleotide sequence: TGCGCCAGCAGCATTTTACCGGATTCACCCCTCCACTTT. It specifies CASSILPDSPLHF.

V is TRBV20-1 and J is TRBJ2-1; TRBD1 agrees at 7 bases. Germline V lookup: CDR1 DFQATT, CDR2 SNEGSKA (reference sequence). The CDR3 loop spans 16 amino acids. Trimming removed 1 base from V and 4 bases from J; junction bases left unmatched: 10. The CDR3 spells CSARATAGTVYNEQFF. The DNA for the CDR3 is TGCAGTGCTAGAGCTACGGCCGGGACAGTATACAATGAGCAGTTCTTC.

This clonotype has only a few counts. This rearrangement joins TRBV11-2 to TRBJ2-1; 10 bases are a match to TRBD2. The length of the CDR3 is 14 residues. V shed 2 bases, J shed 9 bases, and the junction held 4 bases outside the gene matches. Germline CDR1 and CDR2: SGHAT and FQNNGV. The CDR3 here is CASSLLAGVTEQFF. Written as DNA, the CDR3 is TGTGCCAGCAGCTTACTAGCGGGAGTCACTGAGCAGTTCTTC. The full variable domain, rest sourced from reference TRBV11-2 and TRBJ2-1, is EAGVAQSPRYKIIEKRQSVAFWCNPISGHATLYWYQQILGQGPKLLIQFQNNGVVDDSQLPKDRFSAERLKGVDSTLKIQPAKLEDSAVYLCASSLLAGVTEQFFGPGTRLTVL.

The J gene is TRBJ2-2, the V gene TRBV14, with D perhaps matching TRBD1 or TRBD2 (5 bases each). The V gene's germline CDR1 is SGHDN and CDR2 FVKESK. This CDR3 spans 17 amino acids. V lost 1 base and J lost 6, with 18 bases in between. This chain's CDR3 is CASSQGGFVRSPGELFF. In DNA, the CDR3 is TGTGCCAGCAGCCAAGGGGGGTTCGTAAGAAGCCCCGGGGAGCTGTTTTTT.

V and J are TRBV29-1 and TRBJ1-1; no firm D call. The CDR3 totals 11 residues. Per germline, CDR1 SQVTM and CDR2 ANQGSEA. The germline V and J ends were trimmed by 5 bases and 2 bases, with 6 bases remaining between them. As DNA, the CDR3 is TGCAGCGTTCCGCTTAACACTGAAGCTTTCTTT. The encoded protein is CSVPLNTEAFF.

This clonotype has more than one count but fewer than ten. One end of the junction does not line up with germline, which may come from a read error. This rearrangement joins TRBV11-2 to TRBJ1-2; maybe TRBD1 (6 bases). The germline CDR1 and CDR2 sequences are SGHAT and FQNNGV. This CDR3 contains 16 residues. In DNA form, the CDR3 reads TGTGCCAGCAGCCGAGGTGGGGGGGCGCCGAACTATGGCCACACCTTC. Translation: CASSRGGGAPNYGHTF. Based on the CDR3 plus reference TRBV11-2 and TRBJ1-2, the full variable domain is EAGVAQSPRYKIIEKRQSVAFWCNPISGHATLYWYQQILGQGPKLLIQFQNNGVVDDSQLPKDRFSAERLKGVDSTLKIQPAKLEDSAVYLCASSRGGGAPNYGHTFGSGTRLTVV.

This clonotype showed up just a few times. The J gene is TRBJ2-1, the V gene TRBV3-1; tentatively, D is TRBD1 (6 bases). This CDR3 is built from 15 residues. V was cut by 4 bases and J by 2 bases, with 12 bases left in between. Germline loops: CDR1 LGHDT, CDR2 YNNKEL (reference sequence). The CDR3 is CASSPRDRTYNEQFF. CDR3 bases: TGTGCCAGCAGCCCCCGCGACAGGACCTACAATGAGCAGTTCTTC.

This clonotype has more than one count but fewer than ten. The rearrangement joins TRBV11-2 to TRBJ2-5; D might be TRBD2 (6 bases). This CDR3 contains 16 residues. Trimming stripped 5 bases from V and 5 bases from J, with 21 bases between. Looked up from germline, CDR1 is SGHAT and CDR2 is FQNNGV. CDR3 nucleotide sequence: TGTGCCAGCAGCCCGGACTCCGGGAGTTGGGGGGAGACCCAGTACTTC. It codes for CASSPDSGSWGETQYF. The full variable domain, rest sourced from reference TRBV11-2 and TRBJ2-5, is EAGVAQSPRYKIIEKRQSVAFWCNPISGHATLYWYQQILGQGPKLLIQFQNNGVVDDSQLPKDRFSAERLKGVDSTLKIQPAKLEDSAVYLCASSPDSGSWGETQYFGPGTRLLVL.

This clonotype was counted between two and nine times. The V and J genes are TRBV15 and TRBJ1-2; the match to TRBD1 covers 7 bases. CDR3 length: 14 amino acids. Germline CDR1 and CDR2: LNHNV and YYDKDF (reference sequence). V was pared by 5 bases and J by 5 bases, with 8 bases of the junction left unmatched. Here the CDR3 reads CATSSTGEKYGYTF. The CDR3 DNA reads TGTGCCACCAGCTCCACAGGGGAAAAATATGGCTACACCTTC.

The V and J genes are TRBV20-1 and TRBJ1-1; D gene ambiguous. This CDR3 is 15 amino acids long. In germline, CDR1 is DFQATT, CDR2 SNEGSKA (reference sequence). The V and J ends lost 0 bases and 3 bases respectively, with 14 bases between them. The CDR3 coding sequence is TGCAGTGCTAGAGATCAGTCCCCTGAGCACACTGAAGCTTTCTTT. This gives the protein CSARDQSPEHTEAFF.

The chain recombines TRBV5-1 with TRBJ1-2, with a tentative D call TRBD1 (5 bases). The CDR3 contains 12 residues. Trimming shortened V by 4 bases and J by 8 bases, and 12 bases separated the two germline ends. The germline CDR1 and CDR2 sequences are SGHRS and YFSETQ. The CDR3 loop reads CASSPSGRGYTF. The CDR3 DNA reads as TGCGCCAGCAGCCCATCAGGGAGGGGCTACACCTTC. Filled out from reference TRBV5-1 and TRBJ1-2, the complete variable domain reads KAGVTQTPRYLIKTRGQQVTLSCSPISGHRSVSWYQQTPGQGLQFLFEYFSETQRNKGNFPGRFSGRQFSNSRSEMNVSTLELGDSALYLCASSPSGRGYTFGSGTRLTVV.

This clonotype turned up a few times. The chain employs TRBV6-2 or TRBV6-3 and TRBJ1-1; D call uncertain. The CDR3 has 13 amino acids. Trimming cost V 6 bases and J 0 bases, with 8 bases left between them. Per germline, CDR1 MNHEY and CDR2 SVGEGT. The CDR3 region has the DNA TGTGCCAGCAGCTCAGACTTGAACACTGAAGCTTTCTTT. Translation: CASSSDLNTEAFF.